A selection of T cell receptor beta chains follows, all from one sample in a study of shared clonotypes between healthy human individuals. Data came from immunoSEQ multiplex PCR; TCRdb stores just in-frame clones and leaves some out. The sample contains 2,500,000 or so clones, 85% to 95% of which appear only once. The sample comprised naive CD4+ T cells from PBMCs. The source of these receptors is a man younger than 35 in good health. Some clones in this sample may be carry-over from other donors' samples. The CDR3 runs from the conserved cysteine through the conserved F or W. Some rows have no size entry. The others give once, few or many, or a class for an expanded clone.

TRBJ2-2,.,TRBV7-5,CVRLPSGSSGELFF
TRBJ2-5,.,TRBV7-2,CASSLIGRSGTQYF
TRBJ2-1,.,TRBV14,CASSQDRSKRYNEQFF
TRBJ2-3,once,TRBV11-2,CASSLDFTDTQYF
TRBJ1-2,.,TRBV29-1,CSVSSPNYGYTF
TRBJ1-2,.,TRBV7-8,CASLGGQEGYTF
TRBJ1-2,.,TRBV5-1,CASTLAGENYGYTF
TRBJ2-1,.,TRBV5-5,CASSLIGNSYNEQFF
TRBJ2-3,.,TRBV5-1,CASSTGLAGGLDTQYF
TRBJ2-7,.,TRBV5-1,CASSLIVGGSPYEQYF
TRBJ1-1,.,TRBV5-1,CASSLGQGARETEAFF
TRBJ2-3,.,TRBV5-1,CASSFQGDTQYF
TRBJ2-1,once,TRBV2,CASSEALPKYNEQFF
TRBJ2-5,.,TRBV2,CASSEARGAGETQYF
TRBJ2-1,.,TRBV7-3,CASSLMLGQREQFF
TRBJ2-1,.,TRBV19,CASSIMLPYNEQFF
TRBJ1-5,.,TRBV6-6,CASSQRGSHNQPQHF
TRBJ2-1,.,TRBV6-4,CASSVQGGLLEQFF